The present T cell receptor beta chain was sequenced within a study of Ad26.COV2.S vaccination and SARS-CoV-2 variants. Points from the study as a whole: Greater spike-specific TCR breadth was seen in vaccine recipients than in placebo recipients. Reports say spike-specific CD8+ and CD4+ T cell responses covered substantial breadth after vaccination.

As for this clone: Its antigen remains unidentified.

Here immunoSEQ multiplex PCR was the method, and the copy in TCRdb shows in-frame clones only, minus some. The data show around 450,000 clones, roughly 88% seen once. Germline V gene data show CDR1 as SGHRS and CDR2 as YFSETQ. The CDR3 spans 16 residues. V gave up 4 bases and J gave up 0 bases; unmatched junction bases: 6. Treatment noted: approximately 18 received Ad26.COV2.S at low or high dose, single or two shots; about 5 received placebo; per-sample allocation not given. All samples were drawn on day 63, counting from the first vaccine or placebo injection. The chain joins TRBV5-1 to TRBJ1-3, with TRBD1 matching over 8 bases. The sequence was collected from a person aged 18-60 years who received the Ad26.COV2.S COVID-19 vaccine or a placebo. Sequencing used peripheral blood, obtained in a trial of Ad26.COV2.S vaccine versus placebo. Here the CDR3 DNA reads TGCGCCAGCAGCGCGGGACAGGCGAGCTCTGGAAACACCATATATTTT. Translation: CASSAGQASSGNTIYF.